The T cell receptor (beta chain) under discussion was sequenced for a study of T-cell reconstitution after alpha-beta-depleted transplantation in children. This CDR3 region has 16 residues. Looked up from germline, CDR1 is MNHEY and CDR2 is SVGAGI. Between the trimmed V and J ends, which lost 0 bases and 4 bases, there was a span of 16 bases. This clonotype was detected many times. A library of TCRbeta sequences, prepared with unique molecular identifiers, was generated. Via MiXCR, TCRdb re-called the PCR reads, giving one row per CDR3 protein. Among around 93,000 distinct CDR3 sequences listed, approximately 8.4% were seen once.

The sequencing here drew on PBMCs from the stem cell graft donor, taken from the stem cell graft. The chain uses TRBV6-5 and TRBJ2-7; maybe TRBD2 (5 bases). This sequence originates from a human donor who donated a stem cell graft to a child with congenital amegakaryocytic thrombocytopenia. The CDR3 nucleotides read TGTGCCAGCAGTTACTCCCGGCGGGCAAAATGGTACGAGCAGTACTTC. Translating it yields CASSYSRRAKWYEQYF.